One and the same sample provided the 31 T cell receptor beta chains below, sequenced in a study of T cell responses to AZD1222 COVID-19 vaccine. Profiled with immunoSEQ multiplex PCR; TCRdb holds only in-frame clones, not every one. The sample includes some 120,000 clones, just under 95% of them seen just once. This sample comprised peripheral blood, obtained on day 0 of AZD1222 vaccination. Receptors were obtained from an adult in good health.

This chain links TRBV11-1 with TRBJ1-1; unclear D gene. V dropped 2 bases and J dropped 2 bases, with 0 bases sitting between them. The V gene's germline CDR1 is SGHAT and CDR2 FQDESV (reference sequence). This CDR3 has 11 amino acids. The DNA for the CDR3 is TGTGCCAGCAGCTTAAACACTGAAGCTTTCTTT. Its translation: CASSLNTEAFF.

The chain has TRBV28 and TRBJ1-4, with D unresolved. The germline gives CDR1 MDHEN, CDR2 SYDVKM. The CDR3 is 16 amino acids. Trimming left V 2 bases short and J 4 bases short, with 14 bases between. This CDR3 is CASSLATAAFNEKLFF. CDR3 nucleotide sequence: TGTGCCAGCAGTTTAGCGACGGCGGCCTTTAATGAAAAACTGTTTTTT. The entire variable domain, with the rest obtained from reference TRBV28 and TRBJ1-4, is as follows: DVKVTQSSRYLVKRTGEKVFLECVQDMDHENMFWYRQDPGLGLRLIYFSYDVKMKEKGDIPEGYSVSREKKERFSLILESASTNQTSMYLCASSLATAAFNEKLFFGSGTQLSVL.

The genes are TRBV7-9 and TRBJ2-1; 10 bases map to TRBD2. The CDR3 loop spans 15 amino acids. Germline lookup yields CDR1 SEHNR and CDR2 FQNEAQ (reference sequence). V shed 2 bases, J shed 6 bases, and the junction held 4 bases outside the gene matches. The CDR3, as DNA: TGTGCCAGCAGCTTAAGACTAGCGGGCCTCAATGAGCAGTTCTTC. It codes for CASSLRLAGLNEQFF.

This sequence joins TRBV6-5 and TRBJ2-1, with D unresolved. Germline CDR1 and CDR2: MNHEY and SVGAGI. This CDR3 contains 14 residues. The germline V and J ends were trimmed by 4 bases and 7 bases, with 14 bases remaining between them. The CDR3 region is CASSSSGLVNEQFF. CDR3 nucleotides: TGTGCCAGCAGTTCCTCCGGTCTGGTGAATGAGCAGTTCTTC.

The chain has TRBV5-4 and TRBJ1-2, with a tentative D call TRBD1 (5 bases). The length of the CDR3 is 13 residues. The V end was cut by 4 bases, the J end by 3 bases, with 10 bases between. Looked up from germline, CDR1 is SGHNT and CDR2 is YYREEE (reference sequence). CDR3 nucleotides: TGTGCCAGCAGCGGGGGGTCAGACTATGGCTACACCTTC. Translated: CASSGGSDYGYTF.

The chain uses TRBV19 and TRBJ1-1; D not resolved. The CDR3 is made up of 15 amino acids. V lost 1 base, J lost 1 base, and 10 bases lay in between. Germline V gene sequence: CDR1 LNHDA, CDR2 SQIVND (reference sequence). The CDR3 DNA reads TGTGCCAGTAGTATAGTCGGCGGATGGAACACTGAAGCTTTCTTT. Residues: CASSIVGGWNTEAFF.

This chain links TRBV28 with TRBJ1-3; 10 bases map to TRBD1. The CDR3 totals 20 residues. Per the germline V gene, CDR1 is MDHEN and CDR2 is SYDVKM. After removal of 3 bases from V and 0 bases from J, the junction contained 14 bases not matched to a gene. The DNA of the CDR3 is TGTGCCAGCAGTTTCCACCGGCCCTGGACAGGGGGTGCCTCTGGAAACACCATATATTTT. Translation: CASSFHRPWTGGASGNTIYF.

CDR3 sequence (DNA): TGTGCCAGCAGTGTGGGAGGGGGCAACACTGAAGCTTTCTTT. Translating it yields CASSVGGGNTEAFF. This chain uses TRBV2 with TRBJ1-1, with 7 nucleotides matching TRBD1. Germline V lookup: CDR1 SNHLY, CDR2 FYNNEI. The CDR3 covers 14 residues. The V and J ends lost 4 bases and 2 bases, in that order; junction bases with no gene match: 4. Full variable domain (rest looked up from reference TRBV2 and TRBJ1-1): EPEVTQTPSHQVTQMGQEVILRCVPISNHLYFYWYRQILGQKVEFLVSFYNNEISEKSEIFDDQFSVERPDGSNFTLKIRSTKLEDSAMYFCASSVGGGNTEAFFGQGTRLTVV.

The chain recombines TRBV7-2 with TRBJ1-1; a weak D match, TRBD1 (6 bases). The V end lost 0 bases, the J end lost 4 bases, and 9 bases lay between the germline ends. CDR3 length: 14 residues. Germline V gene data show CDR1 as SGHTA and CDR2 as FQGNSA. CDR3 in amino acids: CASSLAGGGTEAFF. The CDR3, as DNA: TGTGCCAGCAGCTTAGCGGGAGGGGGCACTGAAGCTTTCTTT.

The DNA of the CDR3 is TGTGCCAGCAGTTACTCCCCAGGGGCCTCTAACTATGGCTACACCTTC. Its protein product is CASSYSPGASNYGYTF. The V gene is TRBV6-5, the J gene TRBJ1-2; maybe TRBD1 (6 bases). Trimming cost V 0 bases and J 0 bases, with 11 bases left between them. The CDR3 runs 16 residues. In germline, CDR1 is MNHEY, CDR2 SVGAGI.

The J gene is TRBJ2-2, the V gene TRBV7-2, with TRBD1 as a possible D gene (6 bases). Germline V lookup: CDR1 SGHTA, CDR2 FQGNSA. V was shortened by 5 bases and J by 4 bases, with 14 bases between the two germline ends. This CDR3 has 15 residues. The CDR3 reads CASSLGGQATGELFF. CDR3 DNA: TGTGCCAGCAGCCTAGGGGGACAAGCCACCGGGGAGCTGTTTTTT.

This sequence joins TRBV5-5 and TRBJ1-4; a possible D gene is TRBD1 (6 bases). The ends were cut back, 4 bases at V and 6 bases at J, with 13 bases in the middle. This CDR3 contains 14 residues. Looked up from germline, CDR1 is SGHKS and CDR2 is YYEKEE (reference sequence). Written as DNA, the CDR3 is TGTGCCAGCAGCCCACAGGGTGGGGATGAAAAACTGTTTTTT. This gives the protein CASSPQGGDEKLFF.

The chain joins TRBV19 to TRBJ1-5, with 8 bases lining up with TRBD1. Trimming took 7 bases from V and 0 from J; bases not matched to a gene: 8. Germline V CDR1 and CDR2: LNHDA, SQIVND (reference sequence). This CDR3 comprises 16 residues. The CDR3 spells CASIGGTGYSNQPQHF. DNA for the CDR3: TGTGCCAGTATAGGGGGGACAGGATATAGCAATCAGCCCCAGCATTTT. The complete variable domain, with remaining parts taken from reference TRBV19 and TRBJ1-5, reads DGGITQSPKYLFRKEGQNVTLSCEQNLNHDAMYWYRQDPGQGLRLIYYSQIVNDFQKGDIAEGYSVSREKKESFPLTVTSAQKNPTAFYLCASIGGTGYSNQPQHFGDGTRLSIL.

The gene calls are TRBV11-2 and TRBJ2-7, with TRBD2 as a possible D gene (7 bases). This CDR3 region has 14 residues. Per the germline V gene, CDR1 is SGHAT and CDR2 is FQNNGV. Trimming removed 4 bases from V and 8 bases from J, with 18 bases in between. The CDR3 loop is CASSSPRRGQKQYF. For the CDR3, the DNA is TGTGCCAGCAGCTCCCCCCGGCGGGGGCAAAAGCAGTACTTC.

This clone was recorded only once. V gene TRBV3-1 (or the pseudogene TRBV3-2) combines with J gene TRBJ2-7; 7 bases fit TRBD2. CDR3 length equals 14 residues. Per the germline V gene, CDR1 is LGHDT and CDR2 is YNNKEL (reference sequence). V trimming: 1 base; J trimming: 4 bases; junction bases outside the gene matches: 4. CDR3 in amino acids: CASSQASGQYEQYF. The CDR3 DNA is TGTGCCAGCAGCCAAGCTAGCGGCCAGTACGAGCAGTACTTC.

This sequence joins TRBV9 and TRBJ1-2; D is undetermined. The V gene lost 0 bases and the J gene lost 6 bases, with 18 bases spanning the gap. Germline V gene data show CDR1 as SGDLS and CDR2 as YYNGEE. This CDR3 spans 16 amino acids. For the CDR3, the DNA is TGTGCCAGCAGCGTAGGTAGAGCGAACCTGGTGGATGGCTACACCTTC. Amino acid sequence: CASSVGRANLVDGYTF.

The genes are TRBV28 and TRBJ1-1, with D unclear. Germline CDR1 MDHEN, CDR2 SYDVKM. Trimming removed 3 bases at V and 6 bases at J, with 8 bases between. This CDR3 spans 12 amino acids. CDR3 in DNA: TGTGCCAGCAGTTTGTCAATAGCTGAAGCTTTCTTT. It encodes CASSLSIAEAFF.

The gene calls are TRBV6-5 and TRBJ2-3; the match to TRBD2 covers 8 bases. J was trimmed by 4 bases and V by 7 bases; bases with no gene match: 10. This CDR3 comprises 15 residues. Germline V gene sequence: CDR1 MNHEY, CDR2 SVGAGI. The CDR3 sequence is CASNVMGLEADTQYF. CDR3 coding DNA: TGTGCCAGCAACGTCATGGGACTAGAGGCAGATACGCAGTATTTT.

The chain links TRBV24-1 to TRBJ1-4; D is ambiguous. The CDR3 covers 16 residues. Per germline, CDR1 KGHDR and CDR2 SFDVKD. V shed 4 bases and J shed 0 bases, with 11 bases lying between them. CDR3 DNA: TGTGCCACCAGTGACACACGGGGTCCAACTAATGAAAAACTGTTTTTT. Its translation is CATSDTRGPTNEKLFF.

The CDR3 region has the DNA TGTGCCATCAGTGATTCAGGCGGGATGAGCACAGATACGCAGTATTTT. This sequence encodes CAISDSGGMSTDTQYF. V is TRBV10-3 and J is TRBJ2-3; a possible D gene is TRBD2 (6 bases). This CDR3 has 16 residues. Germline V gene data show CDR1 as ENHRY and CDR2 as SYGVKD. With 3 bases removed from V and 0 bases from J, the gap between germline ends came to 13 bases.

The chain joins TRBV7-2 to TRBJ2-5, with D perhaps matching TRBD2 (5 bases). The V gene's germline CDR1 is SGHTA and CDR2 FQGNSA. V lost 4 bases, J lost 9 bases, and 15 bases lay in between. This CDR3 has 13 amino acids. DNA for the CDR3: TGTGCCAGCAGCTCCGGACTCCTTAACTCCCAGTACTTC. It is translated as CASSSGLLNSQYF. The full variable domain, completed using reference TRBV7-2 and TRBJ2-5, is GAGVSQSPSNKVTEKGKDVELRCDPISGHTALYWYRQSLGQGLEFLIYFQGNSAPDKSGLPSDRFSAERTGGSVSTLTIQRTQQEDSAVYLCASSSGLLNSQYFGPGTRLLVL.

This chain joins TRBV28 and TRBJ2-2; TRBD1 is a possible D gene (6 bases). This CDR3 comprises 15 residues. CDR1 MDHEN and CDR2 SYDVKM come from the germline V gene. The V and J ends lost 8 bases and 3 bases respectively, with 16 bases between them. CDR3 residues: CASGTTGRDTGELFF. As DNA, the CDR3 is TGTGCCAGCGGAACAACAGGGCGAGACACCGGGGAGCTGTTTTTT.

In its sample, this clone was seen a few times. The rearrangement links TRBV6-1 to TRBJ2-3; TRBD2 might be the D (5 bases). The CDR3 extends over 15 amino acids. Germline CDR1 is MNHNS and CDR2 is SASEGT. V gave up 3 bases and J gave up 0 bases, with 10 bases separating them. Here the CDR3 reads CASSDQAASTDTQYF. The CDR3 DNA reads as TGTGCCAGCAGTGACCAAGCGGCCAGCACAGATACGCAGTATTTT.

CDR3: CASSLTGESFNYGYTF. CDR3 nucleotides: TGTGCCAGCAGCTTAACAGGGGAAAGCTTCAACTATGGCTACACCTTC. The gene calls are TRBV7-9 and TRBJ1-2; 7 bases map to TRBD1. V trimming: 2 bases; J trimming: 2 bases; junction bases outside the gene matches: 8. This CDR3 region has 16 residues. In germline, CDR1 is SEHNR, CDR2 FQNEAQ (reference sequence).

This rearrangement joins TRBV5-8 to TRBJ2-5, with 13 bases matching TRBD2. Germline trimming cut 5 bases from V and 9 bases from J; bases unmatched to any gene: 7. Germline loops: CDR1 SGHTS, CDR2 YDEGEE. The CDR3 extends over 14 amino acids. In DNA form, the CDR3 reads TGTGCCAGCAGGGGGACTAGCGGGAAATTGGCCCAGTACTTC. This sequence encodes CASRGTSGKLAQYF.

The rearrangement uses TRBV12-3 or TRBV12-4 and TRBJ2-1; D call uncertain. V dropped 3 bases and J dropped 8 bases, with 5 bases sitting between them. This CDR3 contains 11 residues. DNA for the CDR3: TGTGCCAGCAGTTTCTTCGATGAGCAGTTCTTC. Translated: CASSFFDEQFF.

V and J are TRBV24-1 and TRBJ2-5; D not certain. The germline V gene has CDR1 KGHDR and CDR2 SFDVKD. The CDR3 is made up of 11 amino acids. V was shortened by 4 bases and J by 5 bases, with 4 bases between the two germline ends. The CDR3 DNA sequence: TGTGCCACCAGTGAGCCGGAGACCCAGTACTTC. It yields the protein CATSEPETQYF.

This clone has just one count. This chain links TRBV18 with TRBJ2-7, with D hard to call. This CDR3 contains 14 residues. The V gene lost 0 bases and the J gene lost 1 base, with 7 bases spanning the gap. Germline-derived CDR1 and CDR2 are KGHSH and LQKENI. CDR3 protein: CASSPPSRSYEQYF. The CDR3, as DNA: TGTGCCAGCTCACCACCATCACGTTCCTACGAGCAGTACTTC.

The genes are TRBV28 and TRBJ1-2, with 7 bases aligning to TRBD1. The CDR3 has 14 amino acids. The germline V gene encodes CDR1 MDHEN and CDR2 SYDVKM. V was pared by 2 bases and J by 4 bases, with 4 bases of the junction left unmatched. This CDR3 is CASSLPGQLYGYTF. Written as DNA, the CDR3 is TGTGCCAGCAGTTTACCGGGACAGCTCTATGGCTACACCTTC.

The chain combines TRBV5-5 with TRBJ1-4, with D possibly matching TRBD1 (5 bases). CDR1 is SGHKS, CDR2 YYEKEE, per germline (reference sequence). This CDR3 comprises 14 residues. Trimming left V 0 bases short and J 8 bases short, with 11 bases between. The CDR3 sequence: CASSLGTLGEKLFF. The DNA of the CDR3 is TGTGCCAGCAGCTTGGGGACATTAGGAGAAAAACTGTTTTTT. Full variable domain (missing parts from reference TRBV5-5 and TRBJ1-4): DAGVTQSPTHLIKTRGQQVTLRCSPISGHKSVSWYQQVLGQGPQFIFQYYEKEERGRGNFPDRFSARQFPNYSSELNVNALLLGDSALYLCASSLGTLGEKLFFGSGTQLSVL.

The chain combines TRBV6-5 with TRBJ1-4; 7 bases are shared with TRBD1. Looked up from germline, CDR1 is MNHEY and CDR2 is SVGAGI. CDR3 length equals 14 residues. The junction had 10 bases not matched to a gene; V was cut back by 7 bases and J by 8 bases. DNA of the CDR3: TGTGCCAGCAAGAGGGACAGCTTAATCGAAAAACTGTTTTTT. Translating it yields CASKRDSLIEKLFF.